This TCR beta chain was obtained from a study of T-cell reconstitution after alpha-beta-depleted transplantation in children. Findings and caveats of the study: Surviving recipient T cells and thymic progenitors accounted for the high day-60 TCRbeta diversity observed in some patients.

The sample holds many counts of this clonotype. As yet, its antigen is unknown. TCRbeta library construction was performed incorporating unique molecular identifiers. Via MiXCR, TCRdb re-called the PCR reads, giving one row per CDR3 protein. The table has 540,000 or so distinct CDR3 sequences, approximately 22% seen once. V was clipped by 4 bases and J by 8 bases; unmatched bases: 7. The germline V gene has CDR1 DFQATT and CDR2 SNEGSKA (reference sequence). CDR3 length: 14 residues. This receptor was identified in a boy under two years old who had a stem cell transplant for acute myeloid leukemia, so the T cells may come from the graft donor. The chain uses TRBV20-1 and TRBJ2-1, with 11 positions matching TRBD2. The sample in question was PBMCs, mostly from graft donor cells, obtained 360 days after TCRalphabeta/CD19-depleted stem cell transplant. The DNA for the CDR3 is TGCAGTGCTATTCTAGCGGGGGGCAGGGATGAGCAGTTCTTC. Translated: CSAILAGGRDEQFF.